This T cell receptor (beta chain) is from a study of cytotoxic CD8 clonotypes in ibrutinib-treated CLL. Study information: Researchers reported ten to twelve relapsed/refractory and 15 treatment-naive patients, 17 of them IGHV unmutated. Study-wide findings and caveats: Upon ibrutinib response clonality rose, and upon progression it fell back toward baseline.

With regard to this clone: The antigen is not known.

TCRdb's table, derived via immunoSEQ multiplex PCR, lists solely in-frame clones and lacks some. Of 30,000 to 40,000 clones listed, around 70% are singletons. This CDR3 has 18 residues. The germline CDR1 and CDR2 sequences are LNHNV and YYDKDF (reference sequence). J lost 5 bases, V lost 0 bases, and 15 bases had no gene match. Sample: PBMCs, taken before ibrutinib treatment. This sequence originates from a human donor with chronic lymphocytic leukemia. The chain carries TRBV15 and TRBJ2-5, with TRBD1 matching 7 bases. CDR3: CATSRDRPRRGRGETQYF. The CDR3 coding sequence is TGTGCCACCAGCAGAGATCGACCCCGAAGGGGGCGCGGGGAGACCCAGTACTTC.